This T cell receptor (beta chain) was recovered during a study of CXCR3-negative and CXCR3-positive naive CD8 T cells. Study conclusions and caveats: CXCR3-negative naive cells had less hydrophobic TRB CDR3s than did CXCR3-positive naive cells.

Researchers prepared the TRB cDNA libraries using 5' RACE with UMI labels. Each CDR3 protein gets one entry in TCRdb, which reprocessed the 5' RACE reads and gives no DNA. The table gives about 98,000 distinct CDR3 sequences; the top ten clones make up 1.1% of it. The V gene's germline CDR1 is SGDLS and CDR2 YYNGEE. This CDR3 is 13 amino acids long. A word on this clonotype: Its antigen is currently unknown.

Triplicate sorts of 300,000 cells per CD8+ subset. The receptor comes from a human donor in good health. Some clones in this sample may be carry-over from other donors' samples. This chain links TRBV9 with TRBJ1-4. Sequenced material: naive CXCR3+ CD8+ T cells from blood. Subset: CD45RO-CCR7+CD27+CD95- naive CD8+ T cells expressing CXCR3 (TNR3+). The CDR3 here is CASTGGSREKLFF.